The 4 T cell receptor beta chains reported below all come from one sample, sequenced in a study of blood T cell repertoires in COVID-19. Assay used: immunoSEQ multiplex PCR; TCRdb lists only in-frame clones, some missing. The sample lists a few hundred thousand clones, 80% to 90% occurring once. Sequencing was done on a sample of PBMCs or T cells enriched from blood (not recorded which). Receptors originate from a woman aged 18 to 35 who had recovered from COVID-19.

V and J are TRBV18 and TRBJ2-1; TRBD2 is a possible D gene (6 bases). The V gene's germline CDR1 is KGHSH and CDR2 LQKENI. V was shortened by 5 bases and J by 10 bases, with 15 bases between the two germline ends. This CDR3 is built from 13 residues. CDR3 region: CASSNGASDEQFF. CDR3 nucleotide sequence: TGTGCCAGCTCAAACGGGGCTAGCGACGAGCAGTTCTTC.

The chain links TRBV3-1 (or the pseudogene TRBV3-2) to TRBJ1-1; the D gene is possibly TRBD1 (5 bases). CDR1 and CDR2 (germline): LGHDT, YNNKEL (reference sequence). The CDR3 totals 16 residues. V dropped 1 base and J dropped 0 bases, with 12 bases sitting between them. The CDR3 nucleotides read TGTGCCAGCAGCCAAGTATCATGGGGGGTGAACACTGAAGCTTTCTTT. Protein sequence: CASSQVSWGVNTEAFF.

The chain joins TRBV6-2 or TRBV6-3 to TRBJ2-7, with 7 bases fitting TRBD1. The V gene end was trimmed by 1 base and the J gene end by 2 bases; junction bases not matched to a gene: 5. The germline V gene has CDR1 MNHEY and CDR2 SVGEGT. The CDR3 consists of 15 residues. The CDR3 region has the DNA TGTGCCAGCAGTTACTGGACAGGAATAACCTACGAGCAGTACTTC. This gives the protein CASSYWTGITYEQYF.

V usage is TRBV5-1 and J usage is TRBJ2-1; D call uncertain. The germline gives CDR1 SGHRS, CDR2 YFSETQ. This CDR3 comprises 14 residues. V lost 0 bases and J lost 6, with 10 bases in between. The CDR3 DNA follows: TGCGCCAGCAGCTTGGGTCCGGGTATCAATGAGCAGTTCTTC. Its protein product is CASSLGPGINEQFF.